This T cell receptor (beta chain) was captured in a study of cytomegalovirus exposure and HLA in healthy donors. Study results and caveats: In a later analysis, common viral pathogens appeared linked to several of the most significant clusters.

This clone was picked up one time. Its antigen is not known. Germline V CDR1 and CDR2: ENHRY, SYGVKD. V was clipped by 3 bases and J by 7 bases, with 10 bases between them. The CDR3 is made up of 13 amino acids. Both 60 Vbeta primers and 13 Jbeta primers went into the PCR. Profiled with immunoSEQ multiplex PCR; TCRdb holds only in-frame clones, not every one. The repertoire holds roughly 200,000 clones, 82% seen once, with about 0.6% in the top ten. The source of this sequence is a woman aged 40-49 years in good health and CMV-seronegative. This chain links TRBV10-3 with TRBJ2-1; TRBD1 might be the D (6 bases). The material sequenced was PBMCs. Here the CDR3 DNA reads TGTGCCATCAGTGACAGGGGTTATAATGAGCAGTTCTTC. Translation: CAISDRGYNEQFF.